These 11 T cell receptor beta chains originate from one sample sequenced in a study of post-analysis software for immune sequencing data. Researchers reported that TCR beta cDNA libraries carried unique molecular identifiers. MiXCR was run by TCRdb on the PCR reads, yielding one entry per CDR3 protein. The sample has hundreds of thousands of distinct CDR3 sequences; approximately 39% are singletons. Whole-study findings and limits: In patients, TRBV5-6, TRBV5-1 and TRBV20-1 belonged to four or five TRBV segments found more frequently than in controls.

Their antigens are not known. Sequenced sample: blood. The receptors come from a girl aged 2-9 years with multiple sclerosis.

This clonotype showed up just a few times. V usage is TRBV6-6 and J usage is TRBJ1-4; perhaps TRBD1 as D (5 bases). This CDR3 spans 14 amino acids. Germline V gene sequence: CDR1 MNHNY, CDR2 SVGAGI (reference sequence). The ends were cut back, 3 bases at V and 6 bases at J, with 11 bases in the middle. CDR3 region: CASSYGARDEKLFF. The CDR3 coding sequence is TGTGCCAGCAGTTATGGGGCCCGTGATGAAAAACTGTTTTTT.

This chain links TRBV6-5 with TRBJ1-2; perhaps TRBD1 as D (5 bases). The germline V and J ends were trimmed by 1 base and 8 bases, with 11 bases remaining between them. Germline loops: CDR1 MNHEY, CDR2 SVGAGI. This CDR3 is built from 13 residues. DNA for the CDR3: TGTGCCAGCAGTTACTTAGGGGATGACGGCTACACCTTC. Protein: CASSYLGDDGYTF.

The chain employs TRBV20-1 and TRBJ2-7, with D perhaps matching TRBD2 (5 bases). Germline-derived CDR1 and CDR2 are DFQATT and SNEGSKA (reference sequence). CDR3 length equals 13 residues. The V end was cut by 6 bases, the J end by 3 bases, with 15 bases between. The CDR3 DNA is TGCAGTGCCCCCCACACGGGGTTCTACGAGCAGTACTTC. It codes for CSAPHTGFYEQYF.

As concerns this clonotype: Given a much more abundant clone one base away, this may be a read error. The rearrangement links TRBV14 to TRBJ2-3; D may be TRBD1 (5 bases). CDR1 is SGHDN, CDR2 FVKESK, per germline. The length of the CDR3 is 19 residues. The V gene lost 4 bases and the J gene lost 2 bases, with 25 bases spanning the gap. CDR3 DNA: TGTGCCAGCAGCCGCCCCCCTGATTGGACAACCCAGTCCACAGATACGCAGTATTTT. This translates into CASSRPPDWTTQSTDTQYF.

The chain recombines TRBV30 with TRBJ2-1; no clear D. This CDR3 region has 15 residues. Germline V lookup: CDR1 GTSNPN, CDR2 SVGIG (reference sequence). The germline V and J ends were trimmed by 1 base and 4 bases, with 14 bases remaining between them. CDR3 amino acids: CAWSDGPPGYNEQFF. The CDR3 DNA is TGTGCCTGGAGTGACGGACCCCCCGGGTACAATGAGCAGTTCTTC.

The chain combines TRBV11-2 with TRBJ1-4; D ambiguous. Germline V lookup: CDR1 SGHAT, CDR2 FQNNGV. Between the trimmed V and J ends, which lost 1 base and 6 bases, there was a span of 15 bases. This CDR3 comprises 16 residues. The CDR3 here is CASSLGQPTTYEKLFF. In DNA form, the CDR3 reads TGTGCCAGCAGCTTAGGCCAGCCCACAACCTATGAAAAACTGTTTTTT.

The chain links TRBV7-3 to TRBJ2-4, with 11 positions matching TRBD2. The germline CDR1 and CDR2 sequences are SGHTA and FQGTGA. The V and J ends lost 4 bases and 9 bases, in that order; junction bases with no gene match: 5. The CDR3 runs 14 residues. Here the CDR3 DNA reads TGTGCCAGCAGCTCCGGGACTAGCGGCGGCATTCAGTACTTC. This codes for CASSSGTSGGIQYF.

V and J are TRBV20-1 and TRBJ2-3; D uncertain. Germline V gene sequence: CDR1 DFQATT, CDR2 SNEGSKA (reference sequence). Trimming pared 5 bases from V and 4 bases from J, leaving 16 bases between. This CDR3 has 14 residues. Written as DNA, the CDR3 is TGCAGTGCTGACCGGGCTGTGGGCGCAGATACGCAGTATTTT. This encodes CSADRAVGADTQYF.

This sequence joins TRBV7-2 and TRBJ2-7, with D possibly being TRBD2 (6 bases). V shed 3 bases and J shed 1 base, with 13 bases lying between them. CDR1 is SGHTA, CDR2 FQGNSA, per germline. This CDR3 contains 15 residues. Here the CDR3 DNA reads TGTGCCAGCAGCTTCGGGGGATCCTTATCCTACGAGCAGTACTTC. Its translation is CASSFGGSLSYEQYF.

This clonotype was counted only a few times. This chain connects TRBV29-1 to TRBJ1-1; 7 bases fit TRBD1. Trimming cost V 7 bases and J 1 base; bases outside gene matches: 6. CDR3 length: 13 amino acids. The V gene's germline CDR1 is SQVTM and CDR2 ANQGSEA. CDR3 in DNA: TGCAGCGCCGTCGGACAGGCGAACACTGAAGCTTTCTTT. Its protein product is CSAVGQANTEAFF. Using reference TRBV29-1 and TRBJ1-1 for the parts outside the CDR3, the full variable domain is SAVISQKPSRDICQRGTSLTIQCQVDSQVTMMFWYRQQPGQSLTLIATANQGSEATYESGFVIDKFPISRPNLTFSTLTVSNMSPEDSSIYLCSAVGQANTEAFFGQGTRLTVV.

The chain is built from TRBV9 and TRBJ1-2; D gene ambiguous. The germline V gene has CDR1 SGDLS and CDR2 YYNGEE. CDR3 length: 13 residues. V was trimmed by 0 bases and J by 8 bases, leaving 11 bases between them. The CDR3 sequence is CASSVAGSGGYTF. The CDR3, as DNA: TGTGCCAGCAGCGTAGCAGGCAGTGGCGGCTACACCTTC.